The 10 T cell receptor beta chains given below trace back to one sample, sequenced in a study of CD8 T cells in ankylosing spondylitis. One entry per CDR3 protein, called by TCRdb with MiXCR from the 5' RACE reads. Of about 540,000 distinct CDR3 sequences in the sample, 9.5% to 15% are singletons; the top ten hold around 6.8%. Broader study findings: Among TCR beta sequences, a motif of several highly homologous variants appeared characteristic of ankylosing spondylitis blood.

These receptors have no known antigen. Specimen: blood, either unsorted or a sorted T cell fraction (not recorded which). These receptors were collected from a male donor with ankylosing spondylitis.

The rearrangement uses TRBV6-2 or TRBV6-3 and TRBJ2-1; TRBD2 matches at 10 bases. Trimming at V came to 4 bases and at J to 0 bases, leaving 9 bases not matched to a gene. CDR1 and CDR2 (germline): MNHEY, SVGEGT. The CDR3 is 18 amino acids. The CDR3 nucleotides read TGTGCCAGCAGTTTGCTTGGACTAGCGGAGTACTCCTACAATGAGCAGTTCTTC. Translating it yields CASSLLGLAEYSYNEQFF.

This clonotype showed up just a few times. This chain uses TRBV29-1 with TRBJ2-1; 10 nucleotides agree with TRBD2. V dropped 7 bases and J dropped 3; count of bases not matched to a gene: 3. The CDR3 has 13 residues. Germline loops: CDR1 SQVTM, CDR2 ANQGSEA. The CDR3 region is CSAGTSVYNEQFF. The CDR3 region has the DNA TGCAGCGCTGGGACTAGCGTCTACAATGAGCAGTTCTTC.

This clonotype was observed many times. DNA of the CDR3: TGTGCCAGCAGCCCTTTTACAACAAATACGCAGTATTTT. The encoded protein is CASSPFTTNTQYF. The chain joins TRBV7-2 to TRBJ2-3; D unresolved. The CDR3 has 13 amino acids. V lost 5 bases and J 7 bases, leaving 13 bases between the germline ends. Germline assignment: CDR1 SGHTA and CDR2 FQGNSA. The entire variable domain, with the rest obtained from reference TRBV7-2 and TRBJ2-3, is as follows: GAGVSQSPSNKVTEKGKDVELRCDPISGHTALYWYRQSLGQGLEFLIYFQGNSAPDKSGLPSDRFSAERTGGSVSTLTIQRTQQEDSAVYLCASSPFTTNTQYFGPGTRLTVL.

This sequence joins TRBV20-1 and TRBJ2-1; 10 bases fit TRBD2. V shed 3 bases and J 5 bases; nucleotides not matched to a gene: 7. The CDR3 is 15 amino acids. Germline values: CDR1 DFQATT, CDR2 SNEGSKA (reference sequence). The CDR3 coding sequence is TGCAGTGCTAGCGGGGGACTAGCGTTCGACAATGAGCAGTTCTTC. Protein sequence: CSASGGLAFDNEQFF.

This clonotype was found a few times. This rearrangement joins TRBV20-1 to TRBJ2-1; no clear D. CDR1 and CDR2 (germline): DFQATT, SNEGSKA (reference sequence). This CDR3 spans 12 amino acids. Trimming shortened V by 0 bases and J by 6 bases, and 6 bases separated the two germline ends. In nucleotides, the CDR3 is TGCAGTGCTAGAGAGGATGGCAATGAGCAGTTCTTC. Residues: CSAREDGNEQFF.

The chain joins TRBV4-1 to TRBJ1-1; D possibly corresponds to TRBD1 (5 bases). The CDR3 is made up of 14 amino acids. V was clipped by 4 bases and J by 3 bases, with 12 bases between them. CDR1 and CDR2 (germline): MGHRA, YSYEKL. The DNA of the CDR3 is TGCGCCAGCAGCCGGGGCTCGTCCGACACTGAAGCTTTCTTT. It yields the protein CASSRGSSDTEAFF.

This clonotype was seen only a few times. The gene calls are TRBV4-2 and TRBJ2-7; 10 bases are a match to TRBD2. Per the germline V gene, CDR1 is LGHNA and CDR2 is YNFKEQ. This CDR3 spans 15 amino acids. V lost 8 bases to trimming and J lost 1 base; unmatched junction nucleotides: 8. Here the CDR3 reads CASGRGTSASYEQYF. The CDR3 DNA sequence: TGTGCCAGCGGCCGAGGGACTAGCGCTTCCTACGAGCAGTACTTC.

CDR3 nucleotide sequence: TGCGCCAGCAGCTCCGGGACTGGGGGCTCCGAGCAGTACGTC. Translation gives CASSSGTGGSEQYV. The genes are TRBV5-1 and TRBJ2-7; D possibly matches TRBD1 or TRBD2 (6 bases each). The CDR3 is 14 residues long. The ends were cut back, 3 bases at V and 6 bases at J, with 16 bases in the middle. Germline V gene data show CDR1 as SGHRS and CDR2 as YFSETQ.

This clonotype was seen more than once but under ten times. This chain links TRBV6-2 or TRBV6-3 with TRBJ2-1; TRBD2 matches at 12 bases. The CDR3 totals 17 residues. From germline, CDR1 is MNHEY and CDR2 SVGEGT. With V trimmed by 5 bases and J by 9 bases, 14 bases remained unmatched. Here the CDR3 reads CASSPRASGRVWGEQFF. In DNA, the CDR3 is TGTGCCAGCAGTCCACGAGCTAGCGGGAGGGTCTGGGGTGAGCAGTTCTTC.

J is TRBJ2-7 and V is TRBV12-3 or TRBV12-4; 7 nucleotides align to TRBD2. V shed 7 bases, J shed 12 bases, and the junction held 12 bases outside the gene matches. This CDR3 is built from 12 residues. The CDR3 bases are TGTGCCAGCACCGTTAACTCGGGACTACGGTACTTC. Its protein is CASTVNSGLRYF.